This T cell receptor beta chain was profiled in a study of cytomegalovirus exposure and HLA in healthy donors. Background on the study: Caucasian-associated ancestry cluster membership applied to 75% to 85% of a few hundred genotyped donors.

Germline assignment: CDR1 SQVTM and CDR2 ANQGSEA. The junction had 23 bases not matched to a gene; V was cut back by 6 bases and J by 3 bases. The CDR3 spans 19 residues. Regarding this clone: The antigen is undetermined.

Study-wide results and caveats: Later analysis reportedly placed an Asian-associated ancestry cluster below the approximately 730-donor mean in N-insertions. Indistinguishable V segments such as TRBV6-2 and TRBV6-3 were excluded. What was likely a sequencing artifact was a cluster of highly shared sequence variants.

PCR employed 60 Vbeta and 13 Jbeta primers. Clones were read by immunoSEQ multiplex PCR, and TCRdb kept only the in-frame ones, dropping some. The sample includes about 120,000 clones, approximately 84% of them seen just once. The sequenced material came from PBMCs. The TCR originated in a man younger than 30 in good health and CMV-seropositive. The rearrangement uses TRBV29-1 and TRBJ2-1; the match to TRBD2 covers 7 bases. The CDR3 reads CSVILADKGFLADYNEQFF. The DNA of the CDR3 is TGCAGCGTCATCCTGGCCGATAAAGGTTTTCTAGCGGACTACAATGAGCAGTTCTTC.